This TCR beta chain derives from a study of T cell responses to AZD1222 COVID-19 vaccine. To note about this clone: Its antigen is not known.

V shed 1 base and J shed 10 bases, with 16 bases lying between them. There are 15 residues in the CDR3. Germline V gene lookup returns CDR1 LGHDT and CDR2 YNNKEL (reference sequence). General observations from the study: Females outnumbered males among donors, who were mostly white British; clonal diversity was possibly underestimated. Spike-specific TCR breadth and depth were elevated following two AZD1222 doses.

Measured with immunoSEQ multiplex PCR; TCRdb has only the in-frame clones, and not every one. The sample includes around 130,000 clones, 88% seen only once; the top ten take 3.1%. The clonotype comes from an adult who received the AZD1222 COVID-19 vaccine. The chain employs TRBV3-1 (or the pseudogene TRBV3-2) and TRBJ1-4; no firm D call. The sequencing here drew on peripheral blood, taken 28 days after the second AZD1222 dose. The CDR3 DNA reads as TGTGCCAGCAGCCAAGGCCTCGGGGAGCGAGGAAAACTGTTTTTT. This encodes CASSQGLGERGKLFF.